The 31 T cell receptor beta chains presented below share a single source sample, sequenced in a study of spatial heterogeneity in lung cancer. MiXCR was run by TCRdb on the 5' RACE reads, yielding one entry per CDR3 protein. The table includes approximately 40,000 distinct CDR3 sequences, 6.5% to 7% detected once. The time point denotes: sample taken at primary tumor resection. The source material was PBMCs, sampled at surgery. The receptors here all came from a female donor with early-stage non-small cell lung cancer.

The genes are TRBV4-1 and TRBJ2-3; the match to TRBD2 covers 8 bases. Losses at the gene ends were 1 base for V and 0 bases for J; bases not matched to a gene: 6. Germline V gene sequence: CDR1 MGHRA, CDR2 YSYEKL. This CDR3 contains 17 residues. The CDR3 DNA sequence: TGCGCCAGCAGCCAAGCCCCGGGGGGGATAAGCACAGATACGCAGTATTTT. Residues: CASSQAPGGISTDTQYF.

The gene calls are TRBV20-1 and TRBJ1-1, with a tentative D call TRBD1 (6 bases). Germline lookup yields CDR1 DFQATT and CDR2 SNEGSKA (reference sequence). The V end was cut by 5 bases, the J end by 5 bases, with 15 bases between. The CDR3 contains 13 residues. Here the CDR3 DNA reads TGCAGTGCTCCGGGACACGCGGGGACTGAAGCTTTCTTT. The encoded protein is CSAPGHAGTEAFF.

In this sample, this clonotype turned up a few times. This sequence joins TRBV7-2 and TRBJ1-5; TRBD1 is a possible D gene (6 bases). Trimming took off 8 bases at V and 0 bases at J, with 11 bases between the two ends. This CDR3 contains 14 residues. Germline CDR1 SGHTA, CDR2 FQGNSA. This CDR3 reads CASARDTSNQPQHF. In DNA form, the CDR3 reads TGTGCCAGCGCCCGGGACACTAGCAATCAGCCCCAGCATTTT.

This clonotype came up a few times. V and J are TRBV5-1 and TRBJ2-7; D is perhaps TRBD1 (5 bases). CDR1 is SGHRS and CDR2 is YFSETQ in the germline V gene. V dropped 0 bases and J dropped 6 bases, with 16 bases sitting between them. The CDR3 runs to 15 residues. The CDR3 region has the DNA TGCGCCAGCAGCTTGGGACAGCGAAAAGGCTCCGAGCAGTACTTC. As protein: CASSLGQRKGSEQYF.

This clonotype has a count of ten or more. The rearrangement links TRBV16 to TRBJ2-7; D gene uncertain. Germline CDR1 is KGHSY and CDR2 is FQNENV. The CDR3 sequence is 13 residues long. The V end lost 4 bases, the J end lost 5 bases, and 12 bases lay between the germline ends. The chain's CDR3 is CASSPVKINEQYF. The CDR3 bases are TGTGCCAGCAGCCCTGTAAAGATCAACGAGCAGTACTTC. The full variable domain, rest sourced from reference TRBV16 and TRBJ2-7, is GEEVAQTPKHLVRGEGQKAKLYCAPIKGHSYVFWYQQVLKNEFKFLISFQNENVFDETGMPKERFSAKCLPNSPCSLEIQATKLEDSAVYFCASSPVKINEQYFGPGTRLTVT.

The chain uses TRBV20-1 and TRBJ2-1; 9 bases agree with TRBD2. After removal of 7 bases from V and 3 bases from J, the junction contained 13 bases not matched to a gene. Germline CDR1 is DFQATT and CDR2 is SNEGSKA (reference sequence). This CDR3 is 16 amino acids long. For the CDR3, the DNA is TGCAGTGTTCAGGGCGGGGGGGCCTCATTCTACAATGAGCAGTTCTTC. Translation: CSVQGGGASFYNEQFF.

The sample holds a few counts of this clonotype. This chain uses TRBV4-1 with TRBJ2-7, with TRBD2 identical over 7 bases. In germline, CDR1 is MGHRA, CDR2 YSYEKL. The J segment lost 1 base and the V segment lost 3 bases, leaving 6 bases of the junction unmatched. CDR3 length: 15 amino acids. CDR3 bases: TGCGCCAGCAGCCAGGAGCGGGACGGTTCCTACGAGCAGTACTTC. This sequence encodes CASSQERDGSYEQYF.

This clonotype was recorded many times. The V call is TRBV12-3 or TRBV12-4, the J call TRBJ1-1; D not resolved. This CDR3 contains 14 residues. Trimming took off 5 bases at V and 1 base at J, with 11 bases between the two ends. This CDR3 reads CASSQRHQNTEAFF. The CDR3 DNA reads TGTGCCAGCAGTCAGCGACATCAGAACACTGAAGCTTTCTTT.

This clonotype was seen many times. The J gene is TRBJ2-2, the V gene TRBV12-3 or TRBV12-4, with D possibly being TRBD1 (5 bases). The length of the CDR3 is 13 residues. V lost 6 bases and J 4 bases, leaving 9 bases between the germline ends. The CDR3 sequence: CASRPTVTGELFF. CDR3 coding DNA: TGTGCCAGCAGGCCGACAGTCACCGGGGAGCTGTTTTTT.

This clonotype was seen more than once but under ten times. The chain uses TRBV18 and TRBJ1-6; TRBD1 agrees at 7 bases. Germline CDR1 and CDR2: KGHSH and LQKENI. V gave up 6 bases and J gave up 14 bases; unmatched junction bases: 7. The CDR3 totals 12 residues. The CDR3 sequence is CASSPGGEALHF. CDR3 sequence (DNA): TGTGCCAGCTCCCCAGGGGGTGAGGCCCTCCACTTT.

This clonotype was seen many times. The chain is built from TRBV6-5 and TRBJ1-1; weak D call: TRBD1 (5 bases). From germline, CDR1 is MNHEY and CDR2 SVGAGI. The CDR3 loop spans 14 amino acids. Trimming removed 4 bases at V and 11 bases at J, with 20 bases between. CDR3 nucleotides: TGTGCCAGCAGTTTGATAGGAGCCGGGGCATGGGCTTTCTTT. It is translated as CASSLIGAGAWAFF.

Many counts were recorded for this clonotype. The J gene is TRBJ1-1, the V gene TRBV28; 9 nucleotides line up with TRBD1. The CDR3 sequence is 15 residues long. CDR1 is MDHEN and CDR2 is SYDVKM in the germline V gene. With 3 bases clipped from V and 1 base from J, the junction kept 3 bases outside the gene matches. DNA for the CDR3: TGTGCCAGCAGTTTTTGGGACAGGGCGAACACTGAAGCTTTCTTT. Translated, it gives CASSFWDRANTEAFF.

This clonotype was detected ten times or more. The chain uses TRBV6-1 and TRBJ1-5; D call uncertain. Germline-derived CDR1 and CDR2 are MNHNS and SASEGT. V lost 6 bases to trimming and J lost 3 bases, with 3 bases between them. The CDR3 totals 11 residues. The CDR3 nucleotides read TGTGCCAGCAGAATCAATCAGCCCCAGCATTTT. As protein: CASRINQPQHF.

This clonotype was seen ten or more times. This rearrangement joins TRBV10-3 to TRBJ2-3; D unresolved. V was pared by 4 bases and J by 6 bases, with 14 bases between. The length of the CDR3 is 14 residues. CDR1 is ENHRY, CDR2 SYGVKD, per germline. The CDR3: CAISVGDSRDTQYF. The CDR3 bases are TGTGCCATCAGTGTTGGAGACTCCCGCGATACGCAGTATTTT.

V and J are TRBV19 and TRBJ1-5; 10 bases are a match to TRBD1. This CDR3 has 14 residues. Germline CDR1 is LNHDA and CDR2 is SQIVND (reference sequence). The trim removed 7 bases at V and 7 bases at J, leaving 7 bases unmatched. The CDR3 region is CASNPRTGGQPQHF. The CDR3 DNA reads TGTGCCAGTAACCCTCGGACAGGGGGACAGCCCCAGCATTTT.

V and J are TRBV6-4 and TRBJ2-1; the D gene is possibly TRBD1 (5 bases). The V gene's germline CDR1 is MRHNA and CDR2 SNTAGT. The CDR3 is 14 amino acids. V was trimmed by 5 bases and J by 9 bases, leaving 17 bases between them. The CDR3 reads CASSIGAWSIEQFF. The CDR3 nucleotides read TGTGCCAGCAGTATAGGGGCCTGGAGTATTGAGCAGTTCTTC.

In its sample, this clonotype was seen a few times. The DNA of the CDR3 is TGTGCCAGCAGAATGGACAGGGACTATGGCTACACCTTC. The encoded protein is CASRMDRDYGYTF. The chain carries TRBV2 and TRBJ1-2; TRBD1 matches 8 bases. The trim removed 6 bases at V and 3 bases at J, leaving 3 bases unmatched. This CDR3 is built from 13 residues. Per the germline V gene, CDR1 is SNHLY and CDR2 is FYNNEI. Full variable domain (rest looked up from reference TRBV2 and TRBJ1-2): EPEVTQTPSHQVTQMGQEVILRCVPISNHLYFYWYRQILGQKVEFLVSFYNNEISEKSEIFDDQFSVERPDGSNFTLKIRSTKLEDSAMYFCASRMDRDYGYTFGSGTRLTVV.

This clonotype occurred a few times. The V gene is TRBV27, the J gene TRBJ1-6, with 9 bases fitting TRBD1. Germline V gives CDR1 MNHEY, CDR2 SMNVEV (reference sequence). The CDR3 runs to 13 residues. J lost 7 bases, V lost 6 bases, and 1 base had no gene match. CDR3 sequence reads: CASRGTGNSPLHF. The CDR3 nucleotides are TGTGCCAGCAGAGGGACAGGGAATTCACCCCTCCACTTT.

V is TRBV4-1 and J is TRBJ2-5; D may be TRBD2 (6 bases). Trimming shortened V by 4 bases and J by 5 bases, and 14 bases separated the two germline ends. The germline V gene has CDR1 MGHRA and CDR2 YSYEKL. The CDR3 sequence is 14 residues long. Here the CDR3 reads CASSRGGSGETQYF. As DNA, the CDR3 is TGCGCCAGCAGCCGAGGAGGGAGCGGGGAGACCCAGTACTTC.

In this sample, this clonotype turned up many times. The V call is TRBV7-9, the J call TRBJ1-4; D possibly corresponds to TRBD1 (5 bases). The CDR3 has 15 residues. V was shortened by 6 bases and J by 3 bases, with 14 bases between the two germline ends. Germline loops: CDR1 SEHNR, CDR2 FQNEAQ (reference sequence). CDR3 loop: CASSSRGTANEKLFF. DNA for the CDR3: TGTGCCAGCAGTTCCCGTGGGACGGCTAATGAAAAACTGTTTTTT. Full variable domain (outside the CDR3, taken from reference TRBV7-9 and TRBJ1-4): DTGVSQNPRHKITKRGQNVTFRCDPISEHNRLYWYRQTLGQGPEFLTYFQNEAQLEKSRLLSDRFSAERPKGSFSTLEIQRTEQGDSAMYLCASSSRGTANEKLFFGSGTQLSVL.

This clonotype has more than one count but fewer than ten. This chain joins TRBV7-9 and TRBJ2-1; D gene ambiguous. This CDR3 is 14 amino acids long. Trimming removed 1 base at V and 3 bases at J, with 7 bases between. CDR1 is SEHNR, CDR2 FQNEAQ, per germline (reference sequence). The chain's CDR3 is CASSLVSDYNEQFF. CDR3 DNA: TGTGCCAGCAGCTTAGTGTCGGACTACAATGAGCAGTTCTTC.

This clonotype was found many times. The V gene is TRBV3-1, the J gene TRBJ2-3, with D unclear. The CDR3 loop spans 15 amino acids. Germline CDR1 LGHDT, CDR2 YNNKEL (reference sequence). V shed 0 bases and J shed 4 bases, with 11 bases lying between them. Here the CDR3 DNA reads TGTGCCAGCAGCCAAGATTGGGTAAGAGCAGATACGCAGTATTTT. It translates to CASSQDWVRADTQYF.

This clonotype has at least ten counts. The chain has TRBV15 and TRBJ2-1, with 13 bases fitting TRBD2. This CDR3 spans 15 amino acids. Per germline, CDR1 LNHNV and CDR2 YYDKDF (reference sequence). The V segment lost 4 bases and the J segment 7 bases; nucleotides outside the gene matches: 4. This CDR3 is CATSTPGLAGNEQFF. The CDR3 region has the DNA TGTGCCACCAGCACGCCGGGACTAGCGGGGAATGAGCAGTTCTTC.

V is TRBV15 and J is TRBJ2-1; the D gene is possibly TRBD2 (5 bases). The V gene lost 0 bases and the J gene lost 4 bases, with 16 bases spanning the gap. This CDR3 spans 17 amino acids. Germline V gene lookup returns CDR1 LNHNV and CDR2 YYDKDF (reference sequence). The DNA of the CDR3 is TGTGCCACCAGCAGAGACCGCTCAATAGCGACTTACAATGAGCAGTTCTTC. It is translated as CATSRDRSIATYNEQFF.

Ten or more counts support this clonotype. The V call is TRBV3-1, the J call TRBJ1-1; D is undetermined. CDR1 is LGHDT, CDR2 YNNKEL, per germline (reference sequence). Trimming took off 0 bases at V and 2 bases at J, with 7 bases between the two ends. The CDR3 covers 14 residues. CDR3 DNA sequence: TGTGCCAGCAGCCAAGAAGTCAGAAACACTGAAGCTTTCTTT. Translated: CASSQEVRNTEAFF.

In its sample, this clonotype was seen a few times. DNA for the CDR3: TGTGCCAGCAGCTTAGGGGGACTAGCGGCGAAGGATGAGCAGTTCTTC. Its protein is CASSLGGLAAKDEQFF. The chain joins TRBV7-2 to TRBJ2-1; 11 nucleotides agree with TRBD2. With V trimmed by 1 base and J by 8 bases, 7 bases remained unmatched. The CDR3 consists of 16 residues. Germline V CDR1 and CDR2: SGHTA, FQGNSA.

This clonotype occurred many times. This chain joins TRBV4-1 and TRBJ1-4; 7 bases line up with TRBD1. Germline V gene data show CDR1 as MGHRA and CDR2 as YSYEKL. The CDR3 runs to 14 residues. V lost 4 bases to trimming and J lost 6 bases; unmatched junction nucleotides: 5. The CDR3 spells CASSPTGRDEKLFF. Written as DNA, the CDR3 is TGCGCCAGCAGCCCGACAGGGAGGGATGAAAAACTGTTTTTT.

This clonotype came up many times. The V call is TRBV29-1, the J call TRBJ1-1; 9 nucleotides match TRBD1. The CDR3 is made up of 14 amino acids. After removal of 3 bases from V and 4 bases from J, the junction contained 6 bases not matched to a gene. Germline V lookup: CDR1 SQVTM, CDR2 ANQGSEA. The CDR3 DNA sequence: TGCAGCGTTGAGAATTGGGACAGGGTCACTGAAGCTTTCTTT. It is translated as CSVENWDRVTEAFF.

This clonotype was picked up many times. The rearrangement links TRBV9 to TRBJ2-3, with 8 bases lining up with TRBD2. Trimming removed 4 bases from V and 2 bases from J; junction bases left unmatched: 6. The CDR3 runs 15 residues. Germline V CDR1 and CDR2: SGDLS, YYNGEE. The CDR3: CASSFRGGFTDTQYF. CDR3 in DNA: TGTGCCAGCAGCTTCCGGGGGGGATTCACAGATACGCAGTATTTT. The full variable domain, with the rest looked up from reference TRBV9 and TRBJ2-3, is DSGVTQTPKHLITATGQRVTLRCSPRSGDLSVYWYQQSLDQGLQFLIQYYNGEERAKGNILERFSAQQFPDLHSELNLSSLELGDSALYFCASSFRGGFTDTQYFGPGTRLTVL.

This clonotype was observed at least ten times. This chain connects TRBV6-2 or TRBV6-3 to TRBJ2-3; a possible D gene is TRBD1 (6 bases). Germline-derived CDR1 and CDR2 are MNHEY and SVGEGT. V gave up 4 bases and J gave up 7 bases, with 15 bases separating them. The CDR3 sequence is 14 residues long. The CDR3 coding sequence is TGTGCCAGCAGTTCCGCCGGGACAAGAAATACGCAGTATTTT. It codes for CASSSAGTRNTQYF.

This chain uses TRBV20-1 with TRBJ1-5, with TRBD1 matching 7 bases. Germline V gives CDR1 DFQATT, CDR2 SNEGSKA (reference sequence). After removal of 6 bases from V and 5 bases from J, the junction contained 7 bases not matched to a gene. This CDR3 contains 13 residues. Here the CDR3 DNA reads TGCAGTGCAAGGACAGGCTTGGATCAGCCCCAGCATTTT. It specifies CSARTGLDQPQHF.